Following are 2 T cell receptor beta chains from one sample sequenced in a study of cytomegalovirus exposure and HLA in healthy donors. Sequencing used immunoSEQ multiplex PCR; TCRdb keeps in-frame clones, though not all of them. The sample lists 150,000 to 160,000 clones; 75% to 90% were seen once. Material: PBMCs. The receptors originated from a man younger than 35 in good health and CMV-seropositive.

This clone was detected once. The chain employs TRBV5-1 and TRBJ2-1, with D perhaps matching TRBD2 (6 bases). CDR1 and CDR2 from the germline V gene are SGHRS and YFSETQ. CDR3 length: 14 residues. V dropped 4 bases and J dropped 10 bases, with 18 bases sitting between them. The CDR3 protein is CASSRDSYLNEQFF. CDR3 DNA sequence: TGCGCCAGCAGCCGGGACTCCTACCTCAACGAGCAGTTCTTC.

The V gene is TRBV9, the J gene TRBJ1-1; D gene unclear. This CDR3 is built from 14 residues. Trimming removed 4 bases from V and 6 bases from J, with 16 bases in between. Germline CDR1 SGDLS, CDR2 YYNGEE. The CDR3 DNA sequence: TGTGCCAGCAGCCCCCCGCCGCCCGGGGCTGAAGCTTTCTTT. Translated: CASSPPPPGAEAFF.